This note documents a single TCR beta chain sequence. Antigen unknown. The sample originates from a study of graft-versus-host responses after intestinal transplantation. Study-wide context: Transplants were multivisceral, liver-intestinal, or isolated intestinal. Each patient got anti-thymocyte globulin induction, then tacrolimus and steroids for about 3 years.

Whole-study results and caveats: Those patients showing graft-donor T cell macrochimerism displayed high graft-versus-host to host-versus-graft clonal ratios in allografts. Early post-transplant declines in HvG were associated with peak levels of circulating GvH clones.

Method: immunoSEQ multiplex PCR; TCRdb's copy keeps in-frame clones and lacks some. The sample lists approximately 93,000 clones; around 90% were seen once. The TCR was taken from a human donor who was the organ donor for an intestinal transplant. The material was unstimulated CD8+ T cells sorted from spleen or lymph node cells, obtained before transplant.

The DNA for the CDR3 is TGTGCCAGCAGCCCTCCCCCCAGGGAGGGTTTAGGTGAGCAGTTCTTC. Amino acid sequence: CASSPPPREGLGEQFF. The chain couples TRBV13 to TRBJ2-1, with TRBD2 matching 7 bases. Germline assignment: CDR1 PRHDT and CDR2 FYEKMQ (reference sequence). V lost 5 bases, J lost 9 bases, and 16 bases stayed unmatched. The CDR3 runs to 16 residues.